One and the same sample provided the 9 T cell receptor beta chains below, sequenced in a study of blood T cells in healthy people across ages (dated by TCRdb to about 2015). Libraries were prepared through 5' RACE. Sequencing was carried out with an Illumina HiSeq 2500. A second PCR of about 6 to 11 cycles was run with a J-beta primer mix and a sample-barcoded 5' primer. TCRdb's own reprocessing of the public reads used fastp at Q25 and MiXCR and kept productive beta chains. Each entry merges the rows of one CDR3 protein and shows their most common DNA and genes. The sample table contains about 1.8 million distinct CDR3 sequences; only one count was recorded for about 49% of them. Of the sample, roughly 2.1% is held by the ten largest clones. Sequenced input: blood. Source of these receptors: a middle-aged woman in good health.

Concerning this clonotype itself: One junction end disagrees with the germline gene, perhaps due to a read error. The J gene is TRBJ2-4, the V gene TRBV14, with TRBD2 identical over 9 bases. The DNA end is more similar to TRBJ2-5, so the J call may be wrong. The CDR3 covers 15 residues. Per the germline V gene, CDR1 is SGHDN and CDR2 is FVKESK. CDR3 DNA sequence: TGTGCCAACAGCCAAGTGCGGGGGGGCACGGAGACCCAGTACTTC. It translates to CANSQVRGGTETQYF.

The chain recombines TRBV6-2 or TRBV6-3 with TRBJ2-1; D possibly corresponds to TRBD2 (5 bases). The CDR3 is 16 amino acids. In germline, CDR1 is MNHEY, CDR2 SVGEGT. The ends were cut back, 2 bases at V and 9 bases at J, with 20 bases in the middle. As DNA, the CDR3 is TGTGCCAGCAGTTACGTGGCCCTGTCGGTAGCGCCTGAGCAGTTCTTC. It yields the protein CASSYVALSVAPEQFF.

The chain couples TRBV20-1 to TRBJ2-3; tentative D call: TRBD1 (6 bases). V was shortened by 5 bases and J by 8 bases, with 20 bases between the two germline ends. Looked up from germline, CDR1 is DFQATT and CDR2 is SNEGSKA (reference sequence). The CDR3 sequence is 14 residues long. The CDR3, as DNA: TGCAGTGCTCTAGGACAGCACTTACAGGGTACGCAGTATTTT. Amino acids: CSALGQHLQGTQYF.

V usage is TRBV20-1 and J usage is TRBJ2-5; TRBD2 matches 7 bases. This CDR3 has 15 residues. CDR1 is DFQATT, CDR2 SNEGSKA, per germline (reference sequence). The J segment lost 2 bases and the V segment lost 4 bases, leaving 10 bases of the junction unmatched. The chain's CDR3 is CSANPPAGRQETQYF. DNA for the CDR3: TGCAGTGCTAACCCCCCAGCGGGGAGACAAGAGACCCAGTACTTC.

The chain links TRBV27 to TRBJ2-5; D uncertain. V lost 6 bases, J lost 2 bases, and 13 bases lay in between. The length of the CDR3 is 14 residues. Germline V gene data show CDR1 as MNHEY and CDR2 as SMNVEV (reference sequence). In nucleotides, the CDR3 is TGTGCCAGCAGCCCCCGGGCAAATCAAGAGACCCAGTACTTC. Its protein is CASSPRANQETQYF.

This clonotype appeared a few times. The chain recombines TRBV4-3 with TRBJ2-7; D ambiguous. Germline values: CDR1 LGHNA, CDR2 YSLEER. V was clipped by 2 bases and J by 2 bases, with 19 bases between them. CDR3 size: 17 residues. CDR3 region: CASSQYVTGGEPYEQYF. CDR3 in DNA: TGCGCCAGCAGCCAATATGTGACGGGCGGAGAACCCTACGAGCAGTACTTC.

This clonotype has just a few counts. The V gene is TRBV4-1, the J gene TRBJ1-2; D remains ambiguous. V shed 4 bases and J shed 5 bases, with 14 bases lying between them. Germline assignment: CDR1 MGHRA and CDR2 YSYEKL. The CDR3 contains 14 residues. The chain's CDR3 is CASSPGGQMYGYTF. The CDR3 DNA sequence: TGCGCCAGCAGCCCTGGTGGGCAGATGTATGGCTACACCTTC.

The genes are TRBV6-1 and TRBJ1-2; unclear D gene. Germline-derived CDR1 and CDR2 are MNHNS and SASEGT. This CDR3 comprises 13 residues. Deletions cut 9 bases from V and 4 bases from J, with 15 bases between. The CDR3 sequence: CASPAKGSYGYTF. CDR3 coding DNA: TGTGCCAGTCCCGCGAAAGGGAGCTATGGCTACACCTTC.

This clonotype was found a few times. The genes are TRBV7-9 and TRBJ2-7; D unclear. V was shortened by 0 bases and J by 5 bases, with 11 bases between the two germline ends. Germline CDR1 and CDR2: SEHNR and FQNEAQ (reference sequence). This CDR3 is 14 amino acids long. CDR3 sequence: CASSLAGRRDEQYF. The CDR3 DNA reads TGTGCCAGCAGCTTAGCCGGACGTAGGGACGAGCAGTACTTC.